This T cell receptor beta chain originates from a study of blood T cell repertoires in COVID-19 (TCRdb year 2020). Regarding the study in general: The collaborator samples originated in the United States, Italy and Spain and spanned the acute and convalescent phases of COVID-19. Where available, HLA class I and class II types were taken from metadata supplied by the sample provider and were not determined by assay-based typing. A freely available public database, intended as a resource for researchers studying the immune response to SARS-CoV-2, is where the repertoires were released. Sample metadata almost always included a de-identified subject ID, COVID-19 status, age in years and sex. The prospective study material was composed of cDNA or gDNA derived from T cells, B-cell-depleted T cells, or PBMCs. The dataset comprised deeply sampled blood TCRbeta repertoires from subjects exposed to, actively infected with, or recovered from COVID-19. The samples were drawn from the first 160 participants of the ongoing ImmuneRACE study and from 1,254 subjects provided by 6 global collaborators.

Of note for this clone: Its antigen is unknown. It has no much larger one-base neighbor in the sample; base qualities were not kept.

TCRbeta CDR3 regions were amplified from genomic DNA using the immunoSEQ Assay, a bias-controlled multiplex PCR. The study's own analysis went as follows. The number of nucleated cells in each sample was estimated by amplification of reference gene primers within the assay. To quantify the absolute abundance of each unique TCRbeta CDR3 rearrangement, sequence reads were collapsed and filtered. For each sample, productive Simpson clonality was calculated by taking the square root of Simpson's diversity index across productive rearrangements. The immuneACCESS repertoire file appears here via TCRdb, limited to in-frame rearrangements. These files lack a portion of the clones; in checked studies, under half of the deficit traces to unresolved V genes, and the cause of the others is not known. V and J calls and clone size are those listed in that table; D and trimming were worked out from the DNA. Across this sample there are some 50,000 clones, with about 90% seen only once. 6% to 6.5% of the sample is taken by the ten largest.

Broad study findings and their caveats: Clinical and demographic metadata were provided uncurated, with the amount varying by source and participant.

The collaborating institutions used their own protocols to collect whole blood in K2EDTA tubes. For TCRbeta analysis, collaborators shipped samples as frozen whole blood, isolated PBMCs, or DNA extracted from either of those sample types. The sequenced sample consisted of peripheral blood. This clonotype was obtained from a man in his 70s with active COVID-19.

The nucleotides read TGCGCCAGCAGCTTGGGGACAGCGAATGAGCAGTTCTTC. Translated, this gives CASSLGTANEQFF. The chain links TRBV5-1 with TRBJ2-1; 6 matching bases give a weak D call of TRBD1. Trimming removed 0 bases from V and 7 bases from J, leaving 8 bases between the germline ends. From the cysteine through the phenylalanine, the CDR3 covers 13 amino acids. Of the read, only the CDR3 DNA is kept; its 39 bases are in frame from base 1. Via the germline V gene, CDR1 is SGHRS and CDR2 YFSETQ.